This T cell receptor (beta chain) came from a study of shared clonotypes between healthy human individuals. Study-wide findings and caveats: Few donors limited the genetic and exposure-history diversity represented.

As to this clone: Its specificity is not known.

Free of recent acute infections or vaccinations, the donors were healthy HIV-negative adults. Sequencing was performed with immunoSEQ multiplex PCR; in TCRdb, only in-frame clones are kept and a portion is missing. The data contain 2,500,000 or so clones, over 85% of them singletons. The CDR3 totals 14 residues. Germline assignment: CDR1 SGHRS and CDR2 YFSETQ. V lost 6 bases and J lost 6; bases outside the gene matches: 8. Sequenced sample: naive CD4+ T cells from PBMCs. Subset denoted: CD45RA+ positively selected. The genes are TRBV5-1 and TRBJ2-7, with 11 bases aligning to TRBD1. The receptor was isolated from a man aged 18 to 35 in good health. Some clones in this sample may be carry-over from other donors' samples. The CDR3 sequence is CASTLGTGGGEQYF. In nucleotides, the CDR3 is TGCGCCAGCACCCTCGGGACAGGGGGTGGCGAGCAGTACTTC.